This TCR beta chain appears in the sequencing data of a study of blood T cell repertoires in COVID-19. Study context: T cells, B-cell-depleted T cells, or PBMCs provided the cDNA or gDNA that served as material.

Source study methods: Researchers report that nucleated cell counts were estimated from reference gene primer amplification. The assay was immunoSEQ multiplex PCR, and TCRdb's table has in-frame clones only and misses some. The DNA gave D and trimming, while V, J and clone size come from that table. The sample consists of roughly 330,000 clones, 86% of them appearing once. The CDR3 loop spans 16 amino acids. CDR1 is SQVTM, CDR2 ANQGSEA, per germline. Trimming stripped 7 bases from V and 5 bases from J, with 25 bases between. This TCR was recovered from a woman aged 50 to 65 with acute or convalescent COVID-19. The chain couples TRBV29-1 to TRBJ2-3, with a possible D match to TRBD1 (8 bases). The sequenced sample was peripheral blood. CDR3 protein: CSGTEPTGGRGDTQYF. CDR3 nucleotides: TGCAGCGGGACCGAACCTACAGGGGGGAGGGGAGATACGCAGTATTTT.